These T cell receptor beta chains were read from a single sample in a study of beta chain features in type 1 diabetes. Profiled with immunoSEQ multiplex PCR; TCRdb holds only in-frame clones, not every one. Among under 300,000 clones listed, about a tenth were seen once. Material for sequencing was naive CD4+ T cells from blood. These receptors all stem from a man aged 30 to 39 with type 1 diabetes. Each CDR3 is given with its conserved first and last residue. The order of the fields is V gene, clone size, J gene, CDR3 length, D gene, CDR3 protein, CDR3 DNA. D genes are given only for firm matches. Clone size is shown for a subset of rows, as once, few, many or a class of expanded clone.

v_call: TRBV30; clone_size: NA; j_call: TRBJ2-1; cdr3_length: 16; d_call: NA; cdr3_aa: CAWSLRTVLTRNEQFF; cdr3_nt: TGTGCCTGGAGTCTACGGACAGTTCTCACCCGCAATGAGCAGTTCTTC
v_call: TRBV7-9; clone_size: few; j_call: TRBJ1-1; cdr3_length: 12; d_call: NA; cdr3_aa: CASSPGLTEAFF; cdr3_nt: TGTGCCAGCAGCCCGGGACTCACTGAAGCTTTCTTT
v_call: TRBV7-2; clone_size: few; j_call: TRBJ2-3; cdr3_length: 16; d_call: TRBD2; cdr3_aa: CASSFPSGGSTDTQYF; cdr3_nt: TGTGCCAGCAGCTTCCCTAGCGGGGGGAGCACAGATACGCAGTATTTT
v_call: TRBV18; clone_size: NA; j_call: TRBJ2-5; cdr3_length: 15; d_call: NA; cdr3_aa: CASSPPGRYQETQYF; cdr3_nt: TGTGCCAGCTCACCACCAGGGAGATACCAAGAGACCCAGTACTTC
v_call: TRBV7-9; clone_size: few; j_call: TRBJ1-3; cdr3_length: 15; d_call: NA; cdr3_aa: CASSPDSGDGNTIYF; cdr3_nt: TGTGCCAGCAGCCCCGATTCCGGGGATGGAAACACCATATATTTT
v_call: TRBV27; clone_size: NA; j_call: TRBJ2-7; cdr3_length: 14; d_call: NA; cdr3_aa: CASRWQGSSYEQYF; cdr3_nt: TGTGCCAGCAGGTGGCAGGGAAGCTCCTACGAGCAGTACTTC
v_call: TRBV10-3; clone_size: few; j_call: TRBJ2-2; cdr3_length: 14; d_call: NA; cdr3_aa: CAISRTENTGELFF; cdr3_nt: TGTGCCATCAGCCGAACAGAGAACACCGGGGAGCTGTTTTTT
v_call: TRBV7-9; clone_size: NA; j_call: TRBJ1-1; cdr3_length: 13; d_call: TRBD1; cdr3_aa: CASSWDSNTEAFF; cdr3_nt: TGTGCCAGCAGCTGGGACAGTAACACTGAAGCTTTCTTT
v_call: TRBV30; clone_size: few; j_call: TRBJ1-2; cdr3_length: 13; d_call: NA; cdr3_aa: CAWSPGRRGGYTF; cdr3_nt: TGTGCCTGGAGTCCAGGACGGCGGGGTGGCTACACCTTC
v_call: TRBV5-1; clone_size: few; j_call: TRBJ2-3; cdr3_length: 14; d_call: NA; cdr3_aa: CASSSGLPTDTQYF; cdr3_nt: TGCGCCAGCAGCTCGGGACTCCCCACAGATACGCAGTATTTT
v_call: TRBV28; clone_size: NA; j_call: TRBJ2-5; cdr3_length: 14; d_call: NA; cdr3_aa: CASSLSGLGETQYF; cdr3_nt: TGTGCCAGCAGTTTATCTGGACTCGGGGAGACCCAGTACTTC
v_call: TRBV13; clone_size: few; j_call: TRBJ2-3; cdr3_length: 13; d_call: TRBD2; cdr3_aa: CASSDRTRRTQYF; cdr3_nt: TGTGCCAGCAGCGACCGGACTAGACGTACGCAGTATTTT
v_call: TRBV29-1; clone_size: few; j_call: TRBJ2-5; cdr3_length: 14; d_call: TRBD1; cdr3_aa: CSAGGGTGRETQYF; cdr3_nt: TGCAGCGCCGGCGGCGGGACAGGGAGGGAGACCCAGTACTTC
v_call: TRBV5-1; clone_size: few; j_call: TRBJ2-5; cdr3_length: 13; d_call: TRBD2; cdr3_aa: CASNAGRGETQYF; cdr3_nt: TGCGCCAGCAACGCAGGGAGGGGAGAGACCCAGTACTTC
v_call: TRBV28; clone_size: NA; j_call: TRBJ2-6; cdr3_length: 15; d_call: NA; cdr3_aa: CASTPGAAGANVLTF; cdr3_nt: TGTGCCAGCACCCCAGGGGCAGCTGGGGCCAACGTCCTGACTTTC
v_call: TRBV15; clone_size: NA; j_call: TRBJ2-1; cdr3_length: 17; d_call: NA; cdr3_aa: CATSSRGSRGSYNEQFF; cdr3_nt: TGTGCCACCAGCAGCCGGGGGAGCAGGGGGTCCTACAATGAGCAGTTCTTC
v_call: TRBV7-9; clone_size: few; j_call: TRBJ2-7; cdr3_length: 15; d_call: NA; cdr3_aa: CASSNRLTGPYEQYF; cdr3_nt: TGTGCCAGCAGTAACCGTTTGACAGGCCCCTACGAGCAGTACTTC
v_call: TRBV20-1; clone_size: few; j_call: TRBJ1-4; cdr3_length: 10; d_call: NA; cdr3_aa: CSAQGEKLFF; cdr3_nt: TGCAGTGCCCAGGGGGAAAAACTGTTTTTT
v_call: TRBV15; clone_size: few; j_call: TRBJ1-5; cdr3_length: 15; d_call: NA; cdr3_aa: CATSRGGLSNQPQHF; cdr3_nt: TGTGCCACCAGCAGGGGGGGTCTCAGCAATCAGCCCCAGCATTTT
v_call: TRBV27; clone_size: NA; j_call: TRBJ1-6; cdr3_length: 14; d_call: TRBD1; cdr3_aa: CASSKDRGASPLHF; cdr3_nt: TGTGCCAGCAGTAAAGACAGGGGCGCTTCACCCCTCCACTTT
v_call: TRBV2; clone_size: few; j_call: TRBJ2-7; cdr3_length: 13; d_call: NA; cdr3_aa: CASATAAAYEQYF; cdr3_nt: TGTGCCAGCGCTACAGCCGCCGCATACGAGCAGTACTTC
v_call: TRBV29-1; clone_size: NA; j_call: TRBJ2-7; cdr3_length: 16; d_call: TRBD2; cdr3_aa: CSVQGTSGILTYEQYF; cdr3_nt: TGCAGCGTTCAGGGGACTAGCGGCATTTTAACCTACGAGCAGTACTTC
v_call: TRBV7-9; clone_size: few; j_call: TRBJ2-1; cdr3_length: 16; d_call: NA; cdr3_aa: CASTRMGGVSYNEQFF; cdr3_nt: TGTGCCAGCACCAGAATGGGCGGGGTCTCCTACAATGAGCAGTTCTTC
v_call: TRBV5-1; clone_size: NA; j_call: TRBJ2-2; cdr3_length: 15; d_call: NA; cdr3_aa: CASRVTGLNTGELFF; cdr3_nt: TGCGCCAGCAGAGTGACAGGTTTAAACACCGGGGAGCTGTTTTTT
v_call: TRBV5-1; clone_size: NA; j_call: TRBJ1-4; cdr3_length: 16; d_call: NA; cdr3_aa: CASSHDPRTANEKLFF; cdr3_nt: TGCGCCAGCAGCCACGATCCAAGGACAGCTAATGAAAAACTGTTTTTT
v_call: TRBV29-1; clone_size: few; j_call: TRBJ2-4; cdr3_length: 11; d_call: NA; cdr3_aa: CSVATADIQYF; cdr3_nt: TGCAGCGTGGCTACAGCGGACATTCAGTACTTC
v_call: TRBV7-9; clone_size: few; j_call: TRBJ1-5; cdr3_length: 15; d_call: NA; cdr3_aa: CASSLNTGSNQPQHF; cdr3_nt: TGTGCCAGCAGCTTAAATACAGGGAGCAACCAGCCCCAGCATTTT